Following are 9 T cell receptor beta chains from one sample sequenced in a study of technical replicates of blood from several donors. Clones were sequenced by immunoSEQ multiplex PCR, and TCRdb holds only the in-frame ones, with some missing. Counted here are more than 75,000 clones, 70% to 90% occurring once; the ten biggest clones make up roughly 4.8%. Input material: PBMCs. All receptors come from a human donor in good health. Some clones in this sample may be carry-over from other donors' samples.

The V call is TRBV15, the J call TRBJ2-1; 9 positions agree with TRBD2. CDR3 size: 15 residues. V shed 5 bases, J shed 7 bases, and the junction held 9 bases outside the gene matches. Germline V lookup: CDR1 LNHNV, CDR2 YYDKDF (reference sequence). DNA of the CDR3: TGTGCCACCAGCCAAGGGCGGGGGGGGTCTAATGAGCAGTTCTTC. Amino acid sequence: CATSQGRGGSNEQFF.

The rearrangement joins TRBV4-2 to TRBJ1-4; 8 bases align to TRBD1. J lost 8 bases, V lost 4 bases, and 6 bases had no gene match. The CDR3 length is 14 residues. CDR1 is LGHNA and CDR2 is YNFKEQ in the germline V gene. The CDR3 is CASSPDRVGEKLFF. The DNA for the CDR3 is TGTGCCAGCAGCCCGGACAGGGTAGGCGAAAAACTGTTTTTT.

The chain recombines TRBV9 with TRBJ1-6, with TRBD1 as a possible D gene (6 bases). The CDR3 consists of 14 residues. The germline V and J ends were trimmed by 4 bases and 6 bases, with 11 bases remaining between them. CDR1 and CDR2 from the germline V gene are SGDLS and YYNGEE. CDR3 DNA: TGTGCCAGCAGCCCCCAAGGGGGTAATTCACCCCTCCACTTT. Its translation is CASSPQGGNSPLHF. Filled out from reference TRBV9 and TRBJ1-6, the complete variable domain reads DSGVTQTPKHLITATGQRVTLRCSPRSGDLSVYWYQQSLDQGLQFLIQYYNGEERAKGNILERFSAQQFPDLHSELNLSSLELGDSALYFCASSPQGGNSPLHFGNGTRLTVT.

This rearrangement joins TRBV2 to TRBJ2-7; no clear D. In germline, CDR1 is SNHLY, CDR2 FYNNEI. V lost 2 bases and J lost 5, with 16 bases in between. CDR3 size: 15 residues. The CDR3 here is CASSEYSGSTNEQYF. DNA for the CDR3: TGTGCCAGCAGTGAATACTCCGGGTCGACCAACGAGCAGTACTTC.

CDR3 sequence (DNA): TGTGCCAGCAGGCCTACAGGGATCCAAGAGACCCAGTACTTC. It yields the protein CASRPTGIQETQYF. The V and J genes are TRBV7-9 and TRBJ2-5; perhaps TRBD1 as D (6 bases). V was shortened by 6 bases and J by 1 base, with 12 bases between the two germline ends. This CDR3 contains 14 residues. In germline, CDR1 is SEHNR, CDR2 FQNEAQ (reference sequence).

The rearrangement joins TRBV2 to TRBJ2-5, with 11 bases lining up with TRBD2. The V and J ends lost 10 bases and 2 bases, in that order; junction bases with no gene match: 15. The CDR3 contains 17 residues. Germline V gene sequence: CDR1 SNHLY, CDR2 FYNNEI. CDR3 sequence reads: CATRRSSGGRQQETQYF. The CDR3 DNA follows: TGTGCCACCCGGAGGTCTAGCGGGGGGAGGCAGCAAGAGACCCAGTACTTC.

This chain joins TRBV27 and TRBJ1-1; D gene unclear. The CDR3 is made up of 14 amino acids. In germline, CDR1 is MNHEY, CDR2 SMNVEV (reference sequence). V was pared by 7 bases and J by 4 bases, with 16 bases between. The CDR3 nucleotides read TGTGCCAGCATTCGGAGACTGGGAGGCACTGAAGCTTTCTTT. It is translated as CASIRRLGGTEAFF.

There are a few counts of this clone. V and J are TRBV6-5 and TRBJ1-2; D not resolved. The CDR3 extends over 14 amino acids. The V end lost 0 bases, the J end lost 9 bases, and 14 bases lay between the germline ends. Germline-derived CDR1 and CDR2 are MNHEY and SVGAGI. CDR3 loop: CASSYSGGAASYTF. CDR3 sequence (DNA): TGTGCCAGCAGTTACTCGGGAGGCGCAGCAAGCTACACCTTC.

The chain recombines TRBV5-4 with TRBJ1-6, with a tentative D call TRBD1 (5 bases). V was pared by 4 bases and J by 8 bases, with 13 bases between. This CDR3 is 14 amino acids long. The germline V gene encodes CDR1 SGHNT and CDR2 YYREEE (reference sequence). CDR3 in DNA: TGTGCCAGCAGCCATCCCGACAGCCATTCACCCCTCCACTTT. Translated, it gives CASSHPDSHSPLHF.